Following are 27 T cell receptor beta chains from one sample sequenced in a study of blood T cell repertoires in COVID-19. Profiling relied on immunoSEQ multiplex PCR, and the TCRdb table lists in-frame clones only, not all of them. The sample yields some 74,000 clones, roughly 80% seen once. The sample comprised peripheral blood. These receptors were taken from a woman of 80 years or more with active or convalescent COVID-19.

The gene calls are TRBV28 and TRBJ2-7; D gene ambiguous. The germline CDR1 and CDR2 sequences are MDHEN and SYDVKM. This CDR3 region has 17 residues. The V gene lost 4 bases and the J gene lost 5 bases, with 24 bases spanning the gap. CDR3 amino acids: CASSSFFTNSFVDEQYF. CDR3 DNA sequence: TGTGCCAGCAGTTCCTTCTTCACGAACTCCTTTGTCGACGAGCAGTACTTC.

The V gene is TRBV19, the J gene TRBJ1-1, with 9 bases that match TRBD1. Germline V lookup: CDR1 LNHDA, CDR2 SQIVND (reference sequence). CDR3 size: 13 residues. V lost 9 bases, J lost 4 bases, and 6 bases stayed unmatched. The CDR3: CASSWDRVTEAFF. CDR3 sequence (DNA): TGTGCCAGCTCCTGGGACAGGGTCACTGAAGCTTTCTTT.

The V call is TRBV6-2 or TRBV6-3, the J call TRBJ2-7, with 14 bases lining up with TRBD2. This CDR3 region has 19 residues. CDR1 is MNHEY and CDR2 is SVGEGT in the germline V gene. V dropped 4 bases and J dropped 0; count of bases not matched to a gene: 11. The CDR3 DNA reads TGTGCCAGCAGTTTCCAGACTAGCGGGGGGGCCCTCAGCTCCTACGAGCAGTACTTC. This encodes CASSFQTSGGALSSYEQYF.

The chain uses TRBV7-9 and TRBJ2-3, with D perhaps matching TRBD2 (5 bases). Germline values: CDR1 SEHNR, CDR2 FQNEAQ (reference sequence). The length of the CDR3 is 17 residues. Trimming cost V 5 bases and J 0 bases, with 18 bases left between them. The CDR3 sequence: CASSEGRYRPSTDTQYF. The CDR3 nucleotides read TGTGCCAGCAGCGAGGGAAGGTACCGACCAAGCACAGATACGCAGTATTTT.

The chain is built from TRBV10-3 and TRBJ2-5, with D uncertain. Trimming removed 6 bases from V and 1 base from J, with 9 bases in between. The CDR3 sequence is 13 residues long. In germline, CDR1 is ENHRY, CDR2 SYGVKD. Here the CDR3 DNA reads TGTGCCATCAGCGTCGGAGCCCAAGAGACCCAGTACTTC. Translation: CAISVGAQETQYF.

The chain couples TRBV4-1 to TRBJ2-7; D unresolved. V lost 1 base, J lost 2 bases, and 9 bases lay in between. The CDR3 sequence is 14 residues long. Germline CDR1 MGHRA, CDR2 YSYEKL. The DNA of the CDR3 is TGCGCCAGCAGCCAAGGTTCTAGTCCCTACGAGCAGTACTTC. This codes for CASSQGSSPYEQYF.

The chain uses TRBV24-1 and TRBJ2-3; 10 bases line up with TRBD2. J gave up 1 base and V 5 bases, and 5 bases lay outside the gene matches. CDR3 length: 16 residues. Germline CDR1 and CDR2: KGHDR and SFDVKD. The DNA for the CDR3 is TGTGCCACCAGTGGGGTAGCGGGAGGCCGCACAGATACGCAGTATTTT. Translation: CATSGVAGGRTDTQYF.

This chain joins TRBV29-1 and TRBJ2-3; 7 positions match TRBD2. Looked up from germline, CDR1 is SQVTM and CDR2 is ANQGSEA. The CDR3 is 12 amino acids. The V segment lost 3 bases and the J segment 6 bases; nucleotides outside the gene matches: 3. Here the CDR3 reads CSVEGGVDTQYF. In nucleotides, the CDR3 is TGCAGCGTTGAGGGGGGGGTGGATACGCAGTATTTT.

This chain joins TRBV7-9 and TRBJ2-2; weak D call: TRBD2 (6 bases). Germline CDR1 and CDR2: SEHNR and FQNEAQ (reference sequence). The length of the CDR3 is 14 residues. Trimming pared 4 bases from V and 6 bases from J, leaving 12 bases between. The CDR3 nucleotides are TGTGCCAGCAGCTCGGACTACGTTGCCGGGGAGCTGTTTTTT. Translating it yields CASSSDYVAGELFF.

V and J are TRBV28 and TRBJ1-4; 12 nucleotides agree with TRBD1. The germline CDR1 and CDR2 sequences are MDHEN and SYDVKM. V trimming: 7 bases; J trimming: 7 bases; junction bases outside the gene matches: 16. The CDR3 length is 18 residues. The CDR3 sequence: CASTPSGQGAAGSEKLFF. The DNA for the CDR3 is TGTGCCAGCACCCCCTCGGGACAGGGGGCTGCAGGGAGTGAAAAACTGTTTTTT.

The CDR3 nucleotides read TGTGCCAGCAGGCCCCTCTCACAAAACACTGAAGCTTTCTTT. Encoded protein: CASRPLSQNTEAFF. This rearrangement joins TRBV6-5 to TRBJ1-1, with unresolved D. V was trimmed by 6 bases and J by 2 bases, leaving 13 bases between them. The CDR3 has 14 amino acids. The V gene's germline CDR1 is MNHEY and CDR2 SVGAGI.

V is TRBV19 and J is TRBJ1-2, with TRBD1 matching over 9 bases. The CDR3 length is 15 residues. V was clipped by 3 bases and J by 2 bases; unmatched bases: 4. Per the germline V gene, CDR1 is LNHDA and CDR2 is SQIVND (reference sequence). DNA for the CDR3: TGTGCCAGTAGTATCAGGGACAGGGTCAACTATGGCTACACCTTC. It specifies CASSIRDRVNYGYTF.

The V gene is TRBV7-9, the J gene TRBJ1-1, with 7 nucleotides matching TRBD1. The CDR3 is 17 residues long. J lost 0 bases, V lost 7 bases, and 14 bases had no gene match. Germline V gives CDR1 SEHNR, CDR2 FQNEAQ (reference sequence). The CDR3 bases are TGTGCCAGCAACCCCTACCGGGGACAGTGGCTGAACACTGAAGCTTTCTTT. Encoded protein: CASNPYRGQWLNTEAFF.

CDR3 nucleotides: TGTGCCAGCAGCAAAGGGATCGGGGACAGGATCACGACCGGGGAGCTGTTTTTT. It codes for CASSKGIGDRITTGELFF. The rearrangement links TRBV21-1 to TRBJ2-2; the table's TRBD1 call for D was not verified on the DNA. TRBV21-1 is an annotated pseudogene. The CDR3 length is 18 residues.

This clone occurred a few times. The V gene is TRBV20-1, the J gene TRBJ2-7; no definite D call. Germline-derived CDR1 and CDR2 are DFQATT and SNEGSKA (reference sequence). V lost 3 bases and J 2 bases, leaving 14 bases between the germline ends. The CDR3 extends over 14 amino acids. CDR3 sequence reads: CSASVFLSPYEQYF. Written as DNA, the CDR3 is TGCAGTGCTAGTGTGTTTCTTTCCCCCTACGAGCAGTACTTC.

This rearrangement joins TRBV5-4 to TRBJ2-7; 8 bases fit TRBD2. CDR1 SGHNT and CDR2 YYREEE come from the germline V gene (reference sequence). The CDR3 consists of 16 residues. The V and J ends lost 2 bases and 5 bases, in that order; junction bases with no gene match: 12. The CDR3 reads CASSFPSGRNGDEQYF. CDR3 DNA sequence: TGTGCCAGCAGCTTTCCAAGCGGGAGAAACGGGGACGAGCAGTACTTC. Full variable domain (outside the CDR3, taken from reference TRBV5-4 and TRBJ2-7): ETGVTQSPTHLIKTRGQQVTLRCSSQSGHNTVSWYQQALGQGPQFIFQYYREEENGRGNFPPRFSGLQFPNYSSELNVNALELDDSALYLCASSFPSGRNGDEQYFGPGTRLTVT.

The chain couples TRBV27 to TRBJ2-2, with 9 bases that match TRBD2. CDR3 length: 17 residues. Germline loops: CDR1 MNHEY, CDR2 SMNVEV (reference sequence). J gave up 3 bases and V 4 bases, and 9 bases lay outside the gene matches. The CDR3 here is CASSSGGGAVYTGELFF. DNA of the CDR3: TGTGCCAGCAGTTCGGGCGGGGGGGCCGTGTACACCGGGGAGCTGTTTTTT.

The chain combines TRBV6-5 with TRBJ2-7; TRBD1 matches 10 bases. Germline CDR1 reads MNHEY; CDR2 reads SVGAGI. V trimming: 6 bases; J trimming: 1 base; junction bases outside the gene matches: 3. CDR3 size: 14 residues. CDR3 nucleotides: TGTGCCAGCAGGAGACAGGGGGCTTCCTACGAGCAGTACTTC. Translation gives CASRRQGASYEQYF.

The chain carries TRBV30 and TRBJ1-3; D gene unclear. CDR3 length: 17 amino acids. Germline CDR1 is GTSNPN and CDR2 is SVGIG (reference sequence). V lost 3 bases, J lost 0 bases, and 18 bases lay in between. The CDR3 sequence: CAWRPRGGYGSGNTIYF. In DNA form, the CDR3 reads TGTGCCTGGAGGCCCCGCGGAGGGTACGGCTCTGGAAACACCATATATTTT. Full variable domain (missing parts from reference TRBV30 and TRBJ1-3): SQTIHQWPATLVQPVGSPLSLECTVEGTSNPNLYWYRQAAGRGLQLLFYSVGIGQISSEVPQNLSASRPQDRQFILSSKKLLLSDSGFYLCAWRPRGGYGSGNTIYFGEGSWLTVV.

The chain recombines TRBV6-5 with TRBJ1-5; TRBD1 agrees at 11 bases. CDR3 length: 14 amino acids. The germline V gene has CDR1 MNHEY and CDR2 SVGAGI. V shed 6 bases and J 7 bases; nucleotides not matched to a gene: 5. As DNA, the CDR3 is TGTGCCAGCAGCCGGACAGGGGGCGGACAGCCCCAGCATTTT. The encoded protein is CASSRTGGGQPQHF.

This chain connects TRBV12-3 or TRBV12-4 to TRBJ1-2, with D tentatively TRBD1 (5 bases). V was pared by 2 bases and J by 8 bases, with 12 bases between. This CDR3 is 13 amino acids long. CDR3 DNA sequence: TGTGCCAGCAGTTTATGGCAGGGCAACGGCTACACCTTC. Translated, it gives CASSLWQGNGYTF.

The chain joins TRBV28 to TRBJ1-5; D may be TRBD1 (5 bases). Trimming removed 3 bases at V and 4 bases at J, with 16 bases between. This CDR3 is 16 amino acids long. Germline V gene lookup returns CDR1 MDHEN and CDR2 SYDVKM. The CDR3, as DNA: TGTGCCAGCAGTTTTCGGCAGGGTAAAATAAATCAGCCCCAGCATTTT. This translates into CASSFRQGKINQPQHF.

The V call is TRBV28, the J call TRBJ2-4; D perhaps matches TRBD2 (5 bases). The CDR3 has 17 amino acids. The germline V gene encodes CDR1 MDHEN and CDR2 SYDVKM. Trimming left V 5 bases short and J 3 bases short, with 20 bases between. CDR3: CASSHLAQAGDKNIQYF. For the CDR3, the DNA is TGTGCCAGCAGTCATCTAGCCCAAGCAGGAGACAAAAACATTCAGTACTTC.

This clone showed up just a few times. The chain uses TRBV6-6 and TRBJ1-3, with 9 nucleotides matching TRBD1. CDR3 length: 18 residues. J gave up 0 bases and V 6 bases, and 12 bases lay outside the gene matches. CDR1 is MNHNY, CDR2 SVGAGI, per germline (reference sequence). Written as DNA, the CDR3 is TGTGCCAGCAGCCGAAAGGGGACAGGGATCAACTCTGGAAACACCATATATTTT. It translates to CASSRKGTGINSGNTIYF.

The rearrangement uses TRBV19 and TRBJ2-2, with TRBD1 matching 7 bases. Germline-derived CDR1 and CDR2 are LNHDA and SQIVND (reference sequence). The junction had 6 bases not matched to a gene; V was cut back by 10 bases and J by 4 bases. The CDR3 sequence is 13 residues long. CDR3 region: CATDRVGTGELFF. The CDR3 bases are TGTGCCACAGACAGGGTGGGCACCGGGGAGCTGTTTTTT. Filled out from reference TRBV19 and TRBJ2-2, the complete variable domain reads DGGITQSPKYLFRKEGQNVTLSCEQNLNHDAMYWYRQDPGQGLRLIYYSQIVNDFQKGDIAEGYSVSREKKESFPLTVTSAQKNPTAFYLCATDRVGTGELFFGEGSRLTVL.

The chain combines TRBV7-9 with TRBJ2-7; a possible D gene is TRBD2 (6 bases). Trimming removed 1 base from V and 1 base from J, with 8 bases in between. The germline V gene encodes CDR1 SEHNR and CDR2 FQNEAQ (reference sequence). CDR3 length: 14 residues. CDR3 nucleotide sequence: TGTGCCAGCAGCTTAGGCGGGACTTCCTACGAGCAGTACTTC. Translated, it gives CASSLGGTSYEQYF.

The gene calls are TRBV19 and TRBJ2-7; TRBD1 is a possible D gene (6 bases). Deletions cut 0 bases from V and 2 bases from J, with 11 bases between. The CDR3 is made up of 15 amino acids. CDR1 and CDR2 from the germline V gene are LNHDA and SQIVND (reference sequence). As DNA, the CDR3 is TGTGCCAGTAGTATAGAATCCAGGGGAACCTACGAGCAGTACTTC. Protein product: CASSIESRGTYEQYF. The whole variable domain, remainder taken from reference TRBV19 and TRBJ2-7, is DGGITQSPKYLFRKEGQNVTLSCEQNLNHDAMYWYRQDPGQGLRLIYYSQIVNDFQKGDIAEGYSVSREKKESFPLTVTSAQKNPTAFYLCASSIESRGTYEQYFGPGTRLTVT.